These 7 T cell receptor beta chains came from one sample sequenced in a study of blood T cells in healthy people across ages. Primers used in a second PCR of about 6 to 11 cycles were a sample-barcoded 5' primer and a J-beta primer mix. TCRdb ran MiXCR on the 5' RACE reads and lists one entry per CDR3 protein. In the table there are around 800,000 distinct CDR3 sequences, around 42% of which are singletons. Material: blood. The receptors here all came from a man aged 55-75 years in good health.

About this clonotype itself: A clone one base away is much larger, so this may be a read error. V and J are TRBV7-9 and TRBJ2-7, with D unclear. In germline, CDR1 is SEHNR, CDR2 FQNEAQ (reference sequence). This CDR3 comprises 9 residues. In DNA, the CDR3 is TGTGTCAGCATTTACGAGCAGTACTTC. Translation: CVSIYEQYF.

This clonotype was recorded at least ten times. The chain uses TRBV29-1 and TRBJ2-7; 8 nucleotides line up with TRBD1. The length of the CDR3 is 12 residues. Germline V CDR1 and CDR2: SQVTM, ANQGSEA. Trimming removed 3 bases from V and 6 bases from J; junction bases left unmatched: 4. Here the CDR3 DNA reads TGCAGCGTTGAGGCAGGGGGCTCCGAGCAGTACTTC. It encodes CSVEAGGSEQYF.

This sequence joins TRBV6-6 and TRBJ1-4; D perhaps matches TRBD1 (6 bases). V shed 5 bases and J shed 2 bases, with 12 bases lying between them. CDR1 MNHNY and CDR2 SVGAGI come from the germline V gene (reference sequence). This CDR3 comprises 15 residues. The DNA of the CDR3 is TGTGCCAGCAGTGGCAGGGGCCCTACTAATGAAAAACTGTTTTTT. Translation: CASSGRGPTNEKLFF.

This sequence joins TRBV27 and TRBJ1-2; 7 bases align to TRBD1. Per the germline V gene, CDR1 is MNHEY and CDR2 is SMNVEV (reference sequence). The CDR3 totals 18 residues. V lost 0 bases and J lost 2; bases outside the gene matches: 12. CDR3 coding DNA: TGTGCCAGCAGTTTATCGAGGGGATGGGCGGGACAGAACTATGGCTACACCTTC. Translated: CASSLSRGWAGQNYGYTF.

The rearrangement uses TRBV12-3 or TRBV12-4 and TRBJ2-1; TRBD1 might be the D (6 bases). This CDR3 comprises 15 residues. V was trimmed by 6 bases and J by 0 bases, leaving 12 bases between them. The CDR3 sequence: CASSLQGYSYNEQFF. The CDR3 DNA follows: TGTGCCAGCAGCCTCCAGGGGTACTCCTACAATGAGCAGTTCTTC.

The rearrangement uses TRBV25-1 and TRBJ2-7; 12 nucleotides align to TRBD2. J was trimmed by 10 bases and V by 1 base; bases with no gene match: 11. This CDR3 comprises 16 residues. Germline V gene data show CDR1 as MGHDK and CDR2 as SYGVNS. CDR3 coding DNA: TGTGCCAGCAGTGAATGGACTAGCGGGATCAAAAACATCCAGTACTTC. As protein: CASSEWTSGIKNIQYF.

The V call is TRBV25-1, the J call TRBJ2-5; the D is unclear. CDR3 length equals 12 residues. V lost 5 bases, J lost 7 bases, and 11 bases lay in between. Germline lookup yields CDR1 MGHDK and CDR2 SYGVNS. CDR3 sequence (DNA): TGTGCCAGCAGTAAAACACATGGGACCCAGTACTTC. This gives the protein CASSKTHGTQYF.